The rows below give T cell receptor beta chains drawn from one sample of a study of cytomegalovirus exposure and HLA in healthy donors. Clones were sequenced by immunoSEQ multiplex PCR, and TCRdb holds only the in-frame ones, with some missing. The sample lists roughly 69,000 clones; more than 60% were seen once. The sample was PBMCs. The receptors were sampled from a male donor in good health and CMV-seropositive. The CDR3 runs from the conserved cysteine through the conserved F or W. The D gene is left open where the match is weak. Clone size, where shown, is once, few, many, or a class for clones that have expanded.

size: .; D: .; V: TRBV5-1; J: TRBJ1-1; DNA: TGCGCCAGCAGCTTGTCACAGACCCGGAACACTGAAGCTTTCTTT; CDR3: CASSLSQTRNTEAFF
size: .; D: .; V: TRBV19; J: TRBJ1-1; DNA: TGTGCCAGTACAGGGCGGTCCATGAACACTGAAGCTTTCTTT; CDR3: CASTGRSMNTEAFF
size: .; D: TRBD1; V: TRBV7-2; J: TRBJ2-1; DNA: TGTGCCAGCAGACGACTCGGGACAGGGGGCGTAAATGAGCAGTTCTTC; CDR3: CASRRLGTGGVNEQFF
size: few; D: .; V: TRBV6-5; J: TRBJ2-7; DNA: TGTGCCAGCAGTTACTCGGTTAGCGGCTCCTACGAGCAGTACTTC; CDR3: CASSYSVSGSYEQYF
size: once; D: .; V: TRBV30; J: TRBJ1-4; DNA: TGTGCCTGGAACTCGGCGGGACGGCTTAATGAAAAACTGTTTTTT; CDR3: CAWNSAGRLNEKLFF
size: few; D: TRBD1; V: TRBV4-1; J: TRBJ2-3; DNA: TGCGCCAGCAGCGTAAGAGGGACAGGCACAGATACGCAGTATTTT; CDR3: CASSVRGTGTDTQYF
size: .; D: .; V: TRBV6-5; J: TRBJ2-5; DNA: TGTGCCAGCCTCGGGTCGCAGGGAGGCGGAGAGACCCAGTACTTC; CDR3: CASLGSQGGGETQYF
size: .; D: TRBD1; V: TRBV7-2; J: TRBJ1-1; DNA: TGTGCCAGCAGCTTGTACAGGGGCGGCACTGAAGCTTTCTTT; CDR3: CASSLYRGGTEAFF
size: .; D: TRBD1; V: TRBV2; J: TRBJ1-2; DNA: TGTGCCAGCAGTGGACAGGGGTCTGGCTATGGCTACACCTTC; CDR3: CASSGQGSGYGYTF
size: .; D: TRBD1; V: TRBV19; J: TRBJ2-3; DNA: TGTGCCAGTAGTATAGACACAGGGGCGTTCGTAGATACGCAGTATTTT; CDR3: CASSIDTGAFVDTQYF
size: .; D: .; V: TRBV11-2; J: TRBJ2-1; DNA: TGTGCCAGCAGCCAAGACACAACTGAGCAGTTCTTC; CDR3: CASSQDTTEQFF
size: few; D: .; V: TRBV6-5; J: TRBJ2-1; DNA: TGTGCCAGCAAAAGGGCAGGGACCTACAATGAGCAGTTCTTC; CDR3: CASKRAGTYNEQFF
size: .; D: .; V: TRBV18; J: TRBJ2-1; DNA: TGTGCCAGCTCACGCGAAAACTACAATGAGCAGTTCTTC; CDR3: CASSRENYNEQFF
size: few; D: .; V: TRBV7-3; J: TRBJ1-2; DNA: TGTGCCAGCAGCCACTATGGGGGGGCCGGGTCTAACTATGGCTACACCTTC; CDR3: CASSHYGGAGSNYGYTF
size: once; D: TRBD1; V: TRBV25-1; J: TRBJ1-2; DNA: TGTGCCAGCAGTGAATTAGGACAGGGCGGGTCCTTTAACTATGGCTACACCTTC; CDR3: CASSELGQGGSFNYGYTF
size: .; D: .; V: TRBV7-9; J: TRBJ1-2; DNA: TGTGCCAGCAGCTTAGATGGGCAGGGACTCTATGGCTACACCTTC; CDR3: CASSLDGQGLYGYTF
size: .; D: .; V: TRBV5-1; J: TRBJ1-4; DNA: TGCGCCAGCAGCTTGGGACAGCCTAATGAAAAACTGTTTTTT; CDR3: CASSLGQPNEKLFF
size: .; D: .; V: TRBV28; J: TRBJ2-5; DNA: TGTGCCAGCAGTTTGAGAGAGACCCAGTACTTC; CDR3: CASSLRETQYF
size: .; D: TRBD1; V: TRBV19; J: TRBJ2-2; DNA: TGTGCCAGTAGGCTAGGGACAGGGGGGCTTCGGGAGCTGTTTTTT; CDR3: CASRLGTGGLRELFF
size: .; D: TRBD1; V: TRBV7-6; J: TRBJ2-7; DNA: TGTGCCAGCAGCTTAGAACAGGGGTACTACGAGCAGTACTTC; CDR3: CASSLEQGYYEQYF
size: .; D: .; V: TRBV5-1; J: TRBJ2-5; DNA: TGCGCCAGCAGCCGGACCCGCGGGAATAGTAATGGGACCCAGTACTTC; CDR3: CASSRTRGNSNGTQYF
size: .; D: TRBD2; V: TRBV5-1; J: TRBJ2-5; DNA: TGCGCCAGCAGCTTGGCCGGGACTAGGGCTGAGACCCAGTACTTC; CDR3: CASSLAGTRAETQYF
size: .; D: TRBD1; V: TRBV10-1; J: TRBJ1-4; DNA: TGCGCCAGCAGCGGGACAGTTAATGAAAAACTGTTTTTT; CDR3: CASSGTVNEKLFF
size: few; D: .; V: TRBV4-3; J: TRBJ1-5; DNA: TGCGCCAGCAGCCTGACAGCTAATAGCAATCAGCCCCAGCATTTT; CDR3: CASSLTANSNQPQHF
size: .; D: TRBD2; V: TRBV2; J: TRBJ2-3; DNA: TGTGCCAGCAGTGAAACTAGCGGGGGTTGGGATACGCAGTATTTT; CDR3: CASSETSGGWDTQYF
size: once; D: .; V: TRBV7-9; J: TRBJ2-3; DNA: TGTGCCAGCAGCTTAGGGCGGTCGGGGGACCTCACAGATACGCAGTATTTT; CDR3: CASSLGRSGDLTDTQYF
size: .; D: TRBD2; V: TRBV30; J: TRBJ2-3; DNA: TGTGCCTCCACAGCGGGAGCGAACACAGATACGCAGTATTTT; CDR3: CASTAGANTDTQYF
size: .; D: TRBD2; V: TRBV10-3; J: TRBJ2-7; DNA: TGTGCCATTGCCGTAGCGGGGGCTCTGTACGAGCAGTACTTC; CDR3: CAIAVAGALYEQYF
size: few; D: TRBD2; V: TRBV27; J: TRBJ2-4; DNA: TGTGCCAGCAGTTTAACTGCGGGAGGGCAAAACATTCAGTACTTC; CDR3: CASSLTAGGQNIQYF
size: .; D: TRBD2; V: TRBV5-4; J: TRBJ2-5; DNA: TGTGCCAGCAGCTTGCCGGGGGGACTGAGAGAGACCCAGTACTTC; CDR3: CASSLPGGLRETQYF
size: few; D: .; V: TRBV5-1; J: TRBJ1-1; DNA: TGCGCCAGCAGCTTAGGGAGGGGCCTCTCGGCTGAAGCTTTCTTT; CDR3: CASSLGRGLSAEAFF
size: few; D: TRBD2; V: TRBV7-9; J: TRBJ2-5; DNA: TGTGCCAGCAGCTTAGTCCCTGTGACTAGCGGACAAGAGACCCAGTACTTC; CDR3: CASSLVPVTSGQETQYF
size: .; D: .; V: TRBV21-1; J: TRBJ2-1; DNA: TGTGCCAGCAGCAACCCCCGGCGGGCCGCCCTGGGCAATGAGCAGTTCTTC; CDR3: CASSNPRRAALGNEQFF
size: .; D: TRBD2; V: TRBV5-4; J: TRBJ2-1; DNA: TGTGCCAGCAGCCCGCCCCTAGCGGGGGGCAACAATGAGCAGTTCTTC; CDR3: CASSPPLAGGNNEQFF
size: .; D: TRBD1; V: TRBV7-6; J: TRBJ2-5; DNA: TGTGCCAGCAGCTTAGGACCGGGACAGGGGACGCAAGAGACCCAGTACTTC; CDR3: CASSLGPGQGTQETQYF
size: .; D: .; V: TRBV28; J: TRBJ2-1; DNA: TGTGCCAGCTTACAGGGATGGAATGAGCAGTTCTTC; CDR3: CASLQGWNEQFF
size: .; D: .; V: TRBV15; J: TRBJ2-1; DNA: TGTGCCACCAGCAGAGACGAGGTGAATGAGCAGTTCTTC; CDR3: CATSRDEVNEQFF
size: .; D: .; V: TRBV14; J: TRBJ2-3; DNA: TGTGCCAGCAAGGGCGAAAGGGGCCGCACAGATACGCAGTATTTT; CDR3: CASKGERGRTDTQYF
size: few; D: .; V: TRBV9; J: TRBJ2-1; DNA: TGTGCCAGCAGCGCGACTAGTCTACGTGAGCAGTTCTTC; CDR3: CASSATSLREQFF
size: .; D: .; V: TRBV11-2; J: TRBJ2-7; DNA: TGTGCCAGCAGCTTAGATGGCGGAATAAATTACGAGCAGTACTTC; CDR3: CASSLDGGINYEQYF
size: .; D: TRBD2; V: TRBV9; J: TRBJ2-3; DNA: TGTGCCAGCAGCGCGACTAGCGGGAACACAGATACGCAGTATTTT; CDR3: CASSATSGNTDTQYF
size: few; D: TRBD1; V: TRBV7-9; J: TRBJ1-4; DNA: TGTGCCAGCAGCCACGGACAGGGGCGGGCTAATGAAAAACTGTTTTTT; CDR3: CASSHGQGRANEKLFF
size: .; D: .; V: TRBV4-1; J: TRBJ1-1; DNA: TGCGCCAGCAGCCAAGAGGGGCATGAGATCGCTGAAGCTTTCTTT; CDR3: CASSQEGHEIAEAFF
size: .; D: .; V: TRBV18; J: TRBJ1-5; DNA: TGTGCCAGCTCACCAACTTCGGGGACGGGGGGCAATCAGCCCCAGCATTTT; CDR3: CASSPTSGTGGNQPQHF
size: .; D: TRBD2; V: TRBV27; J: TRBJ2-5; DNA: TGTGCCAGCAGTCGACTAGCGGAGGGAGAGACCCAGTACTTC; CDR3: CASSRLAEGETQYF
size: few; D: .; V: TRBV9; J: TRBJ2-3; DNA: TGTGCCAGCAGCGTAGGACACGGCACAGATACGCAGTATTTT; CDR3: CASSVGHGTDTQYF
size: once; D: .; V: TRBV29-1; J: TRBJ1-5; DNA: TGCAGCGTCCTCACGACGGGTAGCAATCAGCCCCAGCATTTT; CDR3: CSVLTTGSNQPQHF
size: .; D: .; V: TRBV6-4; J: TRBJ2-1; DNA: TGTGCCAGCAGTGACAGCGAGAGAGGCGATGAGCAGTTCTTC; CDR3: CASSDSERGDEQFF
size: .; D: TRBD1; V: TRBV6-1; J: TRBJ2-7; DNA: TGTGCCAGCAGTGAAGCCGACAGGGGTTCCTACGAGCAGTACTTC; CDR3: CASSEADRGSYEQYF